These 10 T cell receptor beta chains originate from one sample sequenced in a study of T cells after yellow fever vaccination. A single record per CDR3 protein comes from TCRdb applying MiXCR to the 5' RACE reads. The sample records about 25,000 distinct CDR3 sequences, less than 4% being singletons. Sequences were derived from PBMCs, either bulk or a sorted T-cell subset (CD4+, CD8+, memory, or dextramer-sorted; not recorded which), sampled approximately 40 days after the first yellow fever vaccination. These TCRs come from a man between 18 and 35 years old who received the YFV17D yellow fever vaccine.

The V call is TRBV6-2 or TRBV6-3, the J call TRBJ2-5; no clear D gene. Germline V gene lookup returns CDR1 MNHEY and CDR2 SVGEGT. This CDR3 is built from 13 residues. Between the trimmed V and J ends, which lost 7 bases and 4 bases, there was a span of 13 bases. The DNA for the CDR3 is TGTGCCAGCACCCCCCAGGCGACAGAGACCCAGTACTTC. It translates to CASTPQATETQYF.

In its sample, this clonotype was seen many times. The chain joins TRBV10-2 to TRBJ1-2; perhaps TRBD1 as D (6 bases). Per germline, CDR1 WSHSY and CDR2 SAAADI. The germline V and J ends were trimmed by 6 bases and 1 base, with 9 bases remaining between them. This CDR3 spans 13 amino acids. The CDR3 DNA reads TGCGCCAGCAGGGGGGGCGGTAACTATGGCTACACCTTC. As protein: CASRGGGNYGYTF.

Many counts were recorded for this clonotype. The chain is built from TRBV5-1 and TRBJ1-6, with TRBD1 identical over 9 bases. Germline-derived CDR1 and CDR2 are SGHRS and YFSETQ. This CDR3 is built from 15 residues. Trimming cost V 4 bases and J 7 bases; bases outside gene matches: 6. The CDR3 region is CASSLWTGANSPLHF. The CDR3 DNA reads TGCGCCAGCAGCCTTTGGACAGGGGCCAATTCACCCCTCCACTTT.

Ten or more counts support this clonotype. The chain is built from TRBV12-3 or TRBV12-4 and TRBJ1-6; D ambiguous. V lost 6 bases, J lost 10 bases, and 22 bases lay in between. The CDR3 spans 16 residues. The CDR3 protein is CASSSLTAGGGSPLHF. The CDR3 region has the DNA TGTGCCAGCAGCTCCCTGACCGCAGGAGGAGGGTCACCCCTCCACTTT.

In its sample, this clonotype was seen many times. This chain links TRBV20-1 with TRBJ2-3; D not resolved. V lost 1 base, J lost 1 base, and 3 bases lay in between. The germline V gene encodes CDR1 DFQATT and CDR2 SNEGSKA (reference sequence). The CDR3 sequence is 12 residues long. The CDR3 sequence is CSARGGTDTQYF. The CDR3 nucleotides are TGCAGTGCTAGAGGGGGCACAGATACGCAGTATTTT.

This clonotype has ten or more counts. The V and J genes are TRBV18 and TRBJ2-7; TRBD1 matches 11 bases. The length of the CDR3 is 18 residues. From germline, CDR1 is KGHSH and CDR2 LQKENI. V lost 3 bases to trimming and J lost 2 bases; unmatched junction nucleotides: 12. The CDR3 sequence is CASSPRTTGQGVTYEQYF. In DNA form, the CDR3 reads TGTGCCAGCTCACCCAGAACAACGGGACAGGGGGTAACCTACGAGCAGTACTTC.

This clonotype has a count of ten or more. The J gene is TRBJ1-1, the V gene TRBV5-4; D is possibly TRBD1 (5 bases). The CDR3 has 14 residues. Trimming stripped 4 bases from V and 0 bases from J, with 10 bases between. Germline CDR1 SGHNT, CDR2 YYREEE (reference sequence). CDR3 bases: TGTGCCAGCAGCCTCGGGGGAGTGAACACTGAAGCTTTCTTT. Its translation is CASSLGGVNTEAFF.

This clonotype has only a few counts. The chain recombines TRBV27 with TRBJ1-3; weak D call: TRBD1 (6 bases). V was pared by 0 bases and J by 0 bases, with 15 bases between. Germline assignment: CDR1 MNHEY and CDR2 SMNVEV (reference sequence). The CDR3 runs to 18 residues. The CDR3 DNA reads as TGTGCCAGCAGTTTATCGGGTACAGGGCCCCGCTCTGGAAACACCATATATTTT. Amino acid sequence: CASSLSGTGPRSGNTIYF.

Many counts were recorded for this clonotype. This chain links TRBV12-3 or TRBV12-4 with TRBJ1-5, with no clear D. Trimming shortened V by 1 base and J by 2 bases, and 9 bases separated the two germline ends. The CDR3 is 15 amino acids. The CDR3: CASSLGSAGNQPQHF. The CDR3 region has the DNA TGTGCCAGCAGTTTAGGTTCGGCGGGCAATCAGCCCCAGCATTTT.

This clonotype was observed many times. The CDR3 reads CASSSGTGGPLSPQHF. For the CDR3, the DNA is TGTGCCAGCAGTTCCGGGACAGGGGGTCCTCTATCCCCCCAGCATTTT. The chain employs TRBV12-3 or TRBV12-4 and TRBJ1-5; 11 nucleotides agree with TRBD1. V shed 4 bases and J 10 bases; nucleotides not matched to a gene: 12. The CDR3 length is 16 residues.